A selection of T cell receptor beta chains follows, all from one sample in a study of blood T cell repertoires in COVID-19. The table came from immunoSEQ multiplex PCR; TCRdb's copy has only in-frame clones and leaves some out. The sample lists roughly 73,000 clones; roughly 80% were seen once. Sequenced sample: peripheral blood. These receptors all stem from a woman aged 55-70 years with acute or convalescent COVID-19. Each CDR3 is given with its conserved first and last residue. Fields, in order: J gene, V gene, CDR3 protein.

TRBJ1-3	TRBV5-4	CASSDGTALLPGNTIYF
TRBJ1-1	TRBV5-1	CASSSRQGDTEAFF
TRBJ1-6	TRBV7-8	CASSQGQGRIALHF
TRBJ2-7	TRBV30	CAWSSLGTGVQYF
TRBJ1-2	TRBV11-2	CASSLDRDYGYTF
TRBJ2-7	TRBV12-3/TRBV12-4	CASSGDSKYEQYF
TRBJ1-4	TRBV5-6	CASSLARAGINEKLFF
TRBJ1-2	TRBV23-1	CASTLWRDRGRHGYTF
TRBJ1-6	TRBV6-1	CASSDRVERDWGGSPLHF
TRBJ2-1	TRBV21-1	CASSTREGPYNEQFF
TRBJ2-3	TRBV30	CAWSVLRDTQYF
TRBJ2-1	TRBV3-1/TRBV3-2	CASSQGGGYNEQFF
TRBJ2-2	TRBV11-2	CASSFTHRTVNTGELFF
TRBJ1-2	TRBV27	CASSLHRGAGYTF
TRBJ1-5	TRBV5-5	CASSLLGDSNQPQHF
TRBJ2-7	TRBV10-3	CAISDPERSSHYEQYF
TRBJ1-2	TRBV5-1	CASSPLGTNYGYTF
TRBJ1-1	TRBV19	CASSMDRLDTEAFF
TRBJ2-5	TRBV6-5	CARSAGGEETQYF
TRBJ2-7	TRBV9	CASSLGQGYEQYF
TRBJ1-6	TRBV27	CASRRTGGDSPLHF
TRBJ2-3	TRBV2	CASRSQATTDTQYF
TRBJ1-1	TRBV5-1	CASSLYGFGDTEAFF
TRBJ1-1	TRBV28	CASSLFQGREAFF
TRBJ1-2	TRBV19	CASSTPPSGYTF
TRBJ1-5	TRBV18	CASSNSGNSNQPQHF
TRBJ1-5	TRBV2	CASRADFNQPQHF
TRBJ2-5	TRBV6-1	CASSEGGLAGSQETQYF
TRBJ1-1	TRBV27	CASSSRDRGFTEAFF
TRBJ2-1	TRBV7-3	CASSPGLAGASSQFF
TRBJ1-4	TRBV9	CASSEGQPNEKLFF
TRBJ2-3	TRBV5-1	CASSLAAGRPVDTQYF
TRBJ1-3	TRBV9	CASSPGQGFGNTIYF
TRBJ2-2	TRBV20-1	CSASRLADTGELFF
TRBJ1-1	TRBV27	CASSPTGLGGTEAFF
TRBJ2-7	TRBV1	CTRLLNGYSRYEQYF
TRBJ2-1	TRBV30	CAWSVKLGDEQFF
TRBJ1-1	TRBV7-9	CASSLAGPRDTEAFF
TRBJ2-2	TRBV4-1	CASRQNSRTGELFF
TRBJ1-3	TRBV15	CATSTSSGNTIYF
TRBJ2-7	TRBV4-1	CASSQGLAGVISSYEQYF